The 29 T cell receptor beta chains below come from one sample, sequenced in a study of blood T cell repertoires in COVID-19 (TCRdb year 2020). Receptor libraries were prepared by the immunoSEQ multiplex PCR assay. In TCRdb, the immuneACCESS table is reduced to in-frame sequences with V and J assigned. These tables do not hold every clone; where another copy was compared, an unresolved V gene accounts for under half, and the others remain unexplained. Within this sample are roughly 21,000 clones, with roughly 91% of them counted one time only. Of the sample, about 19% is held by the ten largest clones. The source material was peripheral blood. These receptors all stem from a man between 65 and 79 years old with active COVID-19.

Only a few counts were recorded for this clone. V usage is TRBV5-5 and J usage is TRBJ1-5; D gene unclear. V gave up 4 bases and J gave up 5 bases, with 16 bases separating them. The CDR3 spans 15 residues. Germline V gene lookup returns CDR1 SGHKS and CDR2 YYEKEE (reference sequence). For the CDR3, the DNA is TGTGCCAGCAGCCCAATAGTGTCGGGAGATCAGCCCCAGCATTTT. This gives the protein CASSPIVSGDQPQHF. Filled out from reference TRBV5-5 and TRBJ1-5, the complete variable domain reads DAGVTQSPTHLIKTRGQQVTLRCSPISGHKSVSWYQQVLGQGPQFIFQYYEKEERGRGNFPDRFSARQFPNYSSELNVNALLLGDSALYLCASSPIVSGDQPQHFGDGTRLSIL.

The chain carries TRBV7-9 and TRBJ2-7; TRBD1 is a possible D gene (5 bases). The CDR3 length is 16 residues. Germline V gene lookup returns CDR1 SEHNR and CDR2 FQNEAQ (reference sequence). Trimming left V 0 bases short and J 1 base short, with 13 bases between. The CDR3 region is CASSLASGKGSYEQYF. DNA of the CDR3: TGTGCCAGCAGCTTAGCGTCAGGGAAAGGTTCCTACGAGCAGTACTTC.

Here the CDR3 DNA reads TGCGCCAGCAGCTTGGCCTCGGACACCCCTAACTATGGCTACACCTTC. Translation gives CASSLASDTPNYGYTF. J is TRBJ1-2 and V is TRBV5-1, with D possibly being TRBD1 (5 bases). Trimming stripped 0 bases from V and 0 bases from J, with 12 bases between. CDR1 is SGHRS, CDR2 YFSETQ, per germline. The CDR3 has 16 residues.

The chain uses TRBV6-1 and TRBJ2-2; 13 nucleotides line up with TRBD2. Germline V lookup: CDR1 MNHNS, CDR2 SASEGT. V was pared by 1 base and J by 3 bases, with 5 bases of the junction left unmatched. This CDR3 region has 18 residues. The CDR3 nucleotides read TGTGCCAGCAGTGAAGACCCGGGACTAGCGGGATACACCGGGGAGCTGTTTTTT. It codes for CASSEDPGLAGYTGELFF.

The chain links TRBV4-2 to TRBJ1-5, with D hard to call. V dropped 4 bases and J dropped 0 bases, with 13 bases sitting between them. The germline gives CDR1 LGHNA, CDR2 YNFKEQ. The CDR3 length is 16 residues. CDR3 protein: CASSPAGDYSNQPQHF. The CDR3 nucleotides are TGTGCCAGCAGCCCGGCGGGAGATTATAGCAATCAGCCCCAGCATTTT.

This chain links TRBV7-2 with TRBJ2-5; possible D gene TRBD2, 6 bases. Trimming pared 5 bases from V and 1 base from J, leaving 14 bases between. The germline V gene has CDR1 SGHTA and CDR2 FQGNSA. This CDR3 contains 15 residues. The CDR3 sequence is CASSSGPRLQETQYF. DNA for the CDR3: TGTGCCAGCAGCAGCGGGCCCAGGCTCCAAGAGACCCAGTACTTC.

This chain joins TRBV9 and TRBJ2-7; TRBD1 is a possible D gene (6 bases). The V gene lost 4 bases and the J gene lost 2 bases, with 13 bases spanning the gap. Germline values: CDR1 SGDLS, CDR2 YYNGEE. The CDR3 totals 14 residues. This CDR3 is CASSPRTATYEQYF. The CDR3 DNA is TGTGCCAGCAGCCCTAGGACAGCCACCTACGAGCAGTACTTC.

The V call is TRBV28, the J call TRBJ2-2, with 7 bases lining up with TRBD1. J lost 6 bases, V lost 5 bases, and 9 bases had no gene match. The CDR3 is made up of 15 amino acids. The germline V gene has CDR1 MDHEN and CDR2 SYDVKM. The CDR3 bases are TGTGCCAGCAGTGTAAGACAGGGTCTCCCCGGGGAGCTGTTTTTT. Translation: CASSVRQGLPGELFF.

In this sample, this clone turned up once. The CDR3 DNA is TGTGCCAGCAGCCTGGGACAGGACGGGGGCACTGAAGCTTTCTTT. Translated, it gives CASSLGQDGGTEAFF. This chain uses TRBV3-1 (or the pseudogene TRBV3-2) with TRBJ1-1, with TRBD1 identical over 8 bases. The CDR3 extends over 15 amino acids. Germline V lookup: CDR1 LGHDT, CDR2 YNNKEL (reference sequence). V lost 4 bases and J lost 4; bases outside the gene matches: 8.

The gene calls are TRBV5-1 and TRBJ1-1; D possibly corresponds to TRBD1 (6 bases). The V end was cut by 8 bases, the J end by 0 bases, with 14 bases between. Germline V gene data show CDR1 as SGHRS and CDR2 as YFSETQ. This CDR3 has 14 residues. The CDR3 coding sequence is TGCGCCAGTTGCTCTTGGGGGCTGAACACTGAAGCTTTCTTT. Its translation is CASCSWGLNTEAFF. The complete variable domain, with remaining parts taken from reference TRBV5-1 and TRBJ1-1, reads KAGVTQTPRYLIKTRGQQVTLSCSPISGHRSVSWYQQTPGQGLQFLFEYFSETQRNKGNFPGRFSGRQFSNSRSEMNVSTLELGDSALYLCASCSWGLNTEAFFGQGTRLTVV.

The chain carries TRBV28 and TRBJ2-7, with 9 bases aligning to TRBD2. V was pared by 5 bases and J by 3 bases, with 5 bases of the junction left unmatched. Looked up from germline, CDR1 is MDHEN and CDR2 is SYDVKM. This CDR3 region has 14 residues. The chain's CDR3 is CASSRLAAYYEQYF. CDR3 nucleotide sequence: TGTGCCAGCAGTCGACTAGCGGCTTACTACGAGCAGTACTTC.

J is TRBJ2-4 and V is TRBV5-5, with 9 bases aligning to TRBD2. V trimming: 0 bases; J trimming: 8 bases; junction bases outside the gene matches: 6. The CDR3 has 15 amino acids. Germline loops: CDR1 SGHKS, CDR2 YYEKEE (reference sequence). CDR3 in DNA: TGTGCCAGCAGCTTGGGCTTAGCGGGGGAGTACATTCAGTACTTC. Its protein is CASSLGLAGEYIQYF.

The gene calls are TRBV7-2 and TRBJ2-7; 8 positions match TRBD1. Germline loops: CDR1 SGHTA, CDR2 FQGNSA. Unmatched junction bases numbered 2, after V lost 1 base and J lost 6 bases. CDR3 length: 13 residues. CDR3 nucleotide sequence: TGTGCCAGCAGCTTAGGACAGGGGCGCGAGCAGTACTTC. Translation: CASSLGQGREQYF.

This clone was seen once. The V gene is TRBV9, the J gene TRBJ1-1; possible D gene TRBD1, 5 bases. CDR1 is SGDLS and CDR2 is YYNGEE in the germline V gene. V was pared by 3 bases and J by 3 bases, with 9 bases between. This CDR3 comprises 13 residues. CDR3 nucleotides: TGTGCCAGCAGCGCCCGGGGGGACACTGAAGCTTTCTTT. Amino acids: CASSARGDTEAFF.

The chain employs TRBV28 and TRBJ2-2; D might be TRBD2 (5 bases). Germline V CDR1 and CDR2: MDHEN, SYDVKM. V lost 3 bases and J lost 2, with 10 bases in between. The CDR3 has 15 residues. This CDR3 is CASSLARLNTGELFF. CDR3 coding DNA: TGTGCCAGCAGTTTGGCTAGACTAAACACCGGGGAGCTGTTTTTT.

The chain uses TRBV10-3 and TRBJ2-7; 8 nucleotides line up with TRBD2. CDR1 is ENHRY and CDR2 is SYGVKD in the germline V gene. V gave up 0 bases and J gave up 5 bases; unmatched junction bases: 6. The CDR3 length is 15 residues. The CDR3 spells CAISESGAGENEQYF. CDR3 coding DNA: TGTGCCATCAGTGAGTCGGGAGCGGGAGAAAACGAGCAGTACTTC.

The chain joins TRBV12-3 or TRBV12-4 to TRBJ1-2; unclear D gene. V lost 2 bases and J lost 7, with 11 bases in between. There are 13 residues in the CDR3. The CDR3 region is CASSLMAGFGYTF. The CDR3 region has the DNA TGTGCCAGCAGTTTAATGGCGGGGTTTGGCTACACCTTC.

The V and J genes are TRBV20-1 and TRBJ2-7; D is perhaps TRBD2 (5 bases). The length of the CDR3 is 13 residues. In germline, CDR1 is DFQATT, CDR2 SNEGSKA (reference sequence). Trimming cost V 3 bases and J 0 bases, with 9 bases left between them. The CDR3: CSASEADSYEQYF. CDR3 sequence (DNA): TGCAGTGCTAGTGAAGCGGACTCCTACGAGCAGTACTTC.

This clone is a singleton in its sample. The chain couples TRBV7-2 to TRBJ2-3, with 8 bases matching TRBD1. The CDR3 is 12 residues long. After removal of 7 bases from V and 8 bases from J, the junction contained 5 bases not matched to a gene. CDR1 and CDR2 from the germline V gene are SGHTA and FQGNSA. CDR3 loop: CASTTTGGTQYF. The CDR3 coding sequence is TGTGCCAGCACAACTACAGGGGGTACGCAGTATTTT.

The CDR3 DNA reads TGTGCCAGCAGCTTTGAGCGGGACGTCCCCACAGATACGCAGTATTTT. This encodes CASSFERDVPTDTQYF. V is TRBV5-4 and J is TRBJ2-3, with 7 bases aligning to TRBD2. Germline loops: CDR1 SGHNT, CDR2 YYREEE (reference sequence). J lost 2 bases, V lost 2 bases, and 8 bases had no gene match. The CDR3 totals 16 residues.

A single count supports this clone. The chain carries TRBV5-1 and TRBJ1-6, with TRBD1 as a possible D gene (6 bases). The V gene's germline CDR1 is SGHRS and CDR2 YFSETQ. The CDR3 loop spans 15 amino acids. Deletions cut 4 bases from V and 9 bases from J, with 17 bases between. The CDR3 DNA reads TGCGCCAGCAGCCCGGACGCAGGGGCTGGTTCACCCCTCCACTTT. This encodes CASSPDAGAGSPLHF.

This chain uses TRBV12-5 with TRBJ2-2; unclear D gene. Germline V gene lookup returns CDR1 LGHNT and CDR2 FRNRAP. V was pared by 6 bases and J by 2 bases, with 13 bases between. This CDR3 is built from 15 residues. The CDR3 is CASGPSLFNTGELFF. CDR3 bases: TGTGCTAGTGGCCCCTCCCTTTTTAACACCGGGGAGCTGTTTTTT.

The CDR3 DNA sequence: TGTGCCAGCAGCTCAAGGGACAGGGGTTCACCCCTCCACTTT. Its translation: CASSSRDRGSPLHF. This sequence joins TRBV11-3 and TRBJ1-6, with 10 bases matching TRBD1. J gave up 9 bases and V 4 bases, and 3 bases lay outside the gene matches. CDR3 size: 14 residues. Per the germline V gene, CDR1 is SGHNT and CDR2 is YENEEA. The full variable domain, in which reference TRBV11-3 and TRBJ1-6 provide the parts outside the CDR3, is EAGVVQSPRYKIIEKKQPVAFWCNPISGHNTLYWYLQNLGQGPELLIRYENEEAVDDSQLPKDRFSAERLKGVDSTLKIQPAELGDSAVYLCASSSRDRGSPLHFGNGTRLTVT.

The count of this clone is one. The chain uses TRBV14 and TRBJ1-3; the match to TRBD1 covers 8 bases. The germline gives CDR1 SGHDN, CDR2 FVKESK. The J segment lost 12 bases and the V segment lost 3 bases, leaving 4 bases of the junction unmatched. This CDR3 spans 12 amino acids. CDR3: CASSHGGTGIYF. The DNA for the CDR3 is TGTGCCAGCAGCCACGGTGGGACAGGCATATATTTT. The entire variable domain, with the rest obtained from reference TRBV14 and TRBJ1-3, is as follows: EAGVTQFPSHSVIEKGQTVTLRCDPISGHDNLYWYRRVMGKEIKFLLHFVKESKQDESGMPNNRFLAERTGGTYSTLKVQPAELEDSGVYFCASSHGGTGIYFGEGSWLTVV.

Notes on this clone: An end of the junction differs from the germline gene, which may be a read error. This chain uses TRBV6-5 with TRBJ2-7; weak D call: TRBD1 (6 bases). The CDR3 spans 13 residues. CDR1 is MNHEY and CDR2 is SVGAGI in the germline V gene. The CDR3 reads CARSRGPFDEQYF. The CDR3 bases are TGTGCCCGCAGCAGGGGCCCTTTTGACGAGCAGTACTTC.

The table lists this clone with a count of one. V is TRBV2 and J is TRBJ1-2, with TRBD1 matching over 7 bases. V lost 5 bases to trimming and J lost 5 bases; unmatched junction nucleotides: 14. CDR1 and CDR2 from the germline V gene are SNHLY and FYNNEI. The CDR3 has 16 amino acids. This chain's CDR3 is CASSPGGKANRYGYTF. CDR3 sequence (DNA): TGTGCCAGCAGTCCAGGGGGAAAAGCGAATAGGTATGGCTACACCTTC. Looking up the rest from reference TRBV2 and TRBJ1-2 gives the full variable domain: EPEVTQTPSHQVTQMGQEVILRCVPISNHLYFYWYRQILGQKVEFLVSFYNNEISEKSEIFDDQFSVERPDGSNFTLKIRSTKLEDSAMYFCASSPGGKANRYGYTFGSGTRLTVV.

The chain uses TRBV19 and TRBJ1-5; D gene ambiguous. The germline V gene has CDR1 LNHDA and CDR2 SQIVND (reference sequence). This CDR3 has 12 residues. Trimming left V 5 bases short and J 6 bases short, with 8 bases between. The CDR3: CASSLEFQPQHF. The CDR3 DNA sequence: TGTGCCAGTAGTCTCGAGTTTCAGCCCCAGCATTTT.

DNA for the CDR3: TGCGCCAGCCAACGGGACAACCAAGAGACCCAGTACTTC. Encoded protein: CASQRDNQETQYF. This sequence joins TRBV10-1 and TRBJ2-5, with D maybe TRBD1 (6 bases). In germline, CDR1 is WNHNN, CDR2 SYGVQD (reference sequence). The CDR3 has 13 residues. V lost 8 bases and J 0 bases, leaving 10 bases between the germline ends.

This clone occurred once. V is TRBV5-1 and J is TRBJ1-5, with D possibly matching TRBD1 (5 bases). CDR1 SGHRS and CDR2 YFSETQ come from the germline V gene. This CDR3 has 16 residues. V shed 4 bases and J shed 1 base, with 15 bases lying between them. In nucleotides, the CDR3 is TGCGCCAGCAGCCCCGGGGACGCGGGGAGCAATCAGCCCCAGCATTTT. Its translation is CASSPGDAGSNQPQHF. Full variable domain (rest looked up from reference TRBV5-1 and TRBJ1-5): KAGVTQTPRYLIKTRGQQVTLSCSPISGHRSVSWYQQTPGQGLQFLFEYFSETQRNKGNFPGRFSGRQFSNSRSEMNVSTLELGDSALYLCASSPGDAGSNQPQHFGDGTRLSIL.